This T cell receptor beta chain derives from a study of blood T cell repertoires in COVID-19. As for the study in general: Acute and convalescent COVID-19 specimens originated in the United States, Italy and Spain. From T cells, B-cell-depleted T cells, or PBMCs came the material, which was cDNA or gDNA.

Source study methods: Amplified reference gene primers provided the basis for estimating nucleated cell counts. The repertoire was sequenced with immunoSEQ multiplex PCR; TCRdb's copy has only in-frame clones and lacks some. That table is the source of V, J and clone size, and D and trimming were worked out from the DNA. In the table there are 150,000 to 200,000 clones, approximately 80% of which are singletons. Per germline, CDR1 LNHNV and CDR2 YYDKDF (reference sequence). The CDR3 covers 16 residues. V was cut by 8 bases and J by 13 bases, with 30 bases left in between. This receptor was identified in a woman aged 80 or over with active or convalescent COVID-19. V gene TRBV15 combines with J gene TRBJ2-1; the D gene is possibly TRBD2 (7 bases). Material for sequencing was peripheral blood. In DNA, the CDR3 is TGTGCCACCGGTTCTCCGGAGGGGGGGGTCGTTAATGGTCAGTTCTTC. It specifies CATGSPEGGVVNGQFF.